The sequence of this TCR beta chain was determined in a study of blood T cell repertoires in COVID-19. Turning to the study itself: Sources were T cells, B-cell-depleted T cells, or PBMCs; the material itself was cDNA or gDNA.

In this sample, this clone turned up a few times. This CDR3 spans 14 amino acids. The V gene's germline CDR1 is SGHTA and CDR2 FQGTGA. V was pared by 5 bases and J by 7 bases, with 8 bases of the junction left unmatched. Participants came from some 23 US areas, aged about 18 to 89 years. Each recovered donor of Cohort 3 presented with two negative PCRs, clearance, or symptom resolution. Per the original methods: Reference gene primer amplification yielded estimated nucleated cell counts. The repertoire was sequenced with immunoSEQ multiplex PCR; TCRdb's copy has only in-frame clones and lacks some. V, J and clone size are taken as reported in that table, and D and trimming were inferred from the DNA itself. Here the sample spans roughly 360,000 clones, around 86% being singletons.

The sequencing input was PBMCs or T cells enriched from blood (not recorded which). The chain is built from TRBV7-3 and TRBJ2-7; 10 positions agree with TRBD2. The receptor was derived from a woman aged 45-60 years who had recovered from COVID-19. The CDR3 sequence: CASSTSGGAREQYF. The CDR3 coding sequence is TGTGCCAGCAGCACCAGCGGGGGGGCGAGGGAGCAGTACTTC.